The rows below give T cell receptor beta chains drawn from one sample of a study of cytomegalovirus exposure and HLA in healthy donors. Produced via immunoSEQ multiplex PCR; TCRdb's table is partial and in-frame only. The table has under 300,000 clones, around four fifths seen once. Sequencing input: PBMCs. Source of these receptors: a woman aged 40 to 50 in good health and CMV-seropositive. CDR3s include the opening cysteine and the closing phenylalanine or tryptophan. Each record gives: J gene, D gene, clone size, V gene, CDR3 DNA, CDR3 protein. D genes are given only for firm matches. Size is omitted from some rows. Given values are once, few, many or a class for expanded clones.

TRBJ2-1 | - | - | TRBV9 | TGTGCCAGCAGCGTAGTGGGGGCGGGTGAGCAGTTCTTC | CASSVVGAGEQFF
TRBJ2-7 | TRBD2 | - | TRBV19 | TGTGCCAGTAGTAGTGGGACTAGCGGGACCTACGAGCAGTACTTC | CASSSGTSGTYEQYF
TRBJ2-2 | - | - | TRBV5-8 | TGTGCCAGCAGCTTGGGACTAGGATCCGGGGAGCTGTTTTTT | CASSLGLGSGELFF
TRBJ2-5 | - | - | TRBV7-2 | TGTGCCAGCAGCCAGGACAGAGAGACCCAGTACTTC | CASSQDRETQYF
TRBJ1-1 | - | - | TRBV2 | TGTGCCAGCAGTGAAGCCCGAGACACTGAAGCTTTCTTT | CASSEARDTEAFF
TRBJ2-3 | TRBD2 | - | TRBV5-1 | TGCGCCAGCAGCTTGGGACTAGCCTGGGATACGCAGTATTTT | CASSLGLAWDTQYF
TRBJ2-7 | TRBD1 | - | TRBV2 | TGTGCCAGCAGCGTGGGACAGGGCTACGAGCAGTACTTC | CASSVGQGYEQYF
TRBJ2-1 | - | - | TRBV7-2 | TGTGCCAGCAGCTTAACGGGACTCCACAATGAGCAGTTCTTC | CASSLTGLHNEQFF
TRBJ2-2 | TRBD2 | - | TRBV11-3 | TGTGCCAGCAGTTCGGGAGGGCGTAACACCGGGGAGCTGTTTTTT | CASSSGGRNTGELFF
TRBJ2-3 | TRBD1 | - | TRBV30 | TGTGCCTGGAGTATCACAGGGGCAGATACGCAGTATTTT | CAWSITGADTQYF
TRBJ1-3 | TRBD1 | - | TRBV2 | TGTGCCAGCAGTACGGACAGGGGAGCTGGAAACACCATATATTTT | CASSTDRGAGNTIYF
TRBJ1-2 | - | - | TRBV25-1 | TGTGCCAGCAGTGAATCGGGCAGGGGTTTTGGGTATGGCTACACCTTC | CASSESGRGFGYGYTF
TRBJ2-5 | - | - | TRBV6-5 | TGTGCCAGCAGTTACTGTTTCGGCGGTTCAGAGACCCAGTACTTC | CASSYCFGGSETQYF
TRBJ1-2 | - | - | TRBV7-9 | TGTGCCAGCAGCTTAGGACAAGCCGCGGGGCGTGATGGCTACACCTTC | CASSLGQAAGRDGYTF
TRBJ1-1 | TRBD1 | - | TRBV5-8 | TGTGCCAGCAGCAAATCGACAGGGTGGGCGAACACTGAAGCTTTCTTT | CASSKSTGWANTEAFF
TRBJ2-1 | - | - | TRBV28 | TGTGCCAGCAGGCTCTTTGAAGGAGATGAGCAGTTCTTC | CASRLFEGDEQFF
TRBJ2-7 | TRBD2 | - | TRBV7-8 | TGTGCCAGCAGCCCAAGGACTAGCGGGATGGGGTTGGTTGAGCAGTACTTC | CASSPRTSGMGLVEQYF
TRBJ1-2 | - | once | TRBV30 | TGTGCCTGGAGTGTGGTGCGGAGCAACTATGGCTACACCTTC | CAWSVVRSNYGYTF
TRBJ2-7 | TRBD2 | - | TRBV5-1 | TGCGCCAGCAGACCGGATTGGGGGACTAGCGGCACCCTAGGATCCTACGAGCAGTACTTC | CASRPDWGTSGTLGSYEQYF
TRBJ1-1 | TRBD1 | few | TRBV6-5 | TGTGCCAGCAGTCGGGACAGGGTATTGGCTTTCTTT | CASSRDRVLAFF
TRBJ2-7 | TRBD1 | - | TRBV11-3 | TGTGCCAGCAGCTCCTTATTCAGGGGGTCCTACGAGCAGTACTTC | CASSSLFRGSYEQYF
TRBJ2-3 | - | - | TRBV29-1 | TGCAGCGTGACCTTTCTAACGGGGACTCAGCAGTATTTT | CSVTFLTGTQQYF
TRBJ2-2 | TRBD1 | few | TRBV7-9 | TGTGCCAGCAGCACCTGGACAGGGGGCAACACCGGGGAGCTGTTTTTT | CASSTWTGGNTGELFF
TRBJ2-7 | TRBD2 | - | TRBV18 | TGTGCCAGCTCACCGGGGACTAGCGGGAGCTACGAGCAGTACTTC | CASSPGTSGSYEQYF
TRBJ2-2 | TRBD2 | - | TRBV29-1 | TGCAGCGGTTCGGTCGGGGGGACCACCGGGGAGCTGTTTTTT | CSGSVGGTTGELFF
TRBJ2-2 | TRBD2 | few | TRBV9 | TGTGCCAGCAGCGTAGGCTCTAGCGGGGTAGTTACCGGGGAGCTGTTTTTT | CASSVGSSGVVTGELFF
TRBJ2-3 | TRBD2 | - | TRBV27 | TGTGCCAGCAGTCAACTAGCGGGAGTCTTACCAGATACGCAGTATTTT | CASSQLAGVLPDTQYF
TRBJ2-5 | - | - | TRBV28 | TGTGCCAGCAGTTTATGGGTGGGACAACAAGAGACCCAGTACTTC | CASSLWVGQQETQYF
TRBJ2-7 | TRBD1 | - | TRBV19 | TGTGCCAGTAGTAAACAGGGGAGCAACGAGCAGTACTTC | CASSKQGSNEQYF
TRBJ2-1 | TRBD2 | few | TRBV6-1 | TGTGCCAGCAGTGAAGTTTCAAGCGGGAGGGGGAATGAGCAGTTCTTC | CASSEVSSGRGNEQFF
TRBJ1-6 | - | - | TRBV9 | TGTGCCAGCAGCGTAGCCGGGACTGAAAAACCCCTCCACTTT | CASSVAGTEKPLHF
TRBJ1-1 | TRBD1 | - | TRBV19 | TGTGCCAGTAGTATGGACAGGAGCATGAACACTGAAGCTTTCTTT | CASSMDRSMNTEAFF
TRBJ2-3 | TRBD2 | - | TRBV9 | TGTGCCAGCAGCGTAACTAGCGGATACACAGATACGCAGTATTTT | CASSVTSGYTDTQYF
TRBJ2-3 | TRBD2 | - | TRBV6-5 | TGTGCCAGCAGCCTTAGCGGGAGGGGACCAGATACGCAGTATTTT | CASSLSGRGPDTQYF
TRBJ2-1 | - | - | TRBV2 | TGTGCCAGCCGGGACCCCGGACTACCCCGCAATGAGCAGTTCTTC | CASRDPGLPRNEQFF
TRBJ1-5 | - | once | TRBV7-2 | TGTGCCAGCAGCTTAGGACAATCACCCCAGCATTTT | CASSLGQSPQHF
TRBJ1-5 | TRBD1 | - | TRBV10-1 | TGCGCCAGCAGTCAAGTAGGGGGCGACGGGAGCAATCAGCCCCAGCATTTT | CASSQVGGDGSNQPQHF
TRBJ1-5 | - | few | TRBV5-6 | TGTGCCAGCAGCACAGGTAGCAATCAGCCCCAGCATTTT | CASSTGSNQPQHF
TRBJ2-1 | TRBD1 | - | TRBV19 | TGTGCCAGTAGTACAGACAGGGGCGGTTACAATGAGCAGTTCTTC | CASSTDRGGYNEQFF
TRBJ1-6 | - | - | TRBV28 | TGTGCCAGCAGTCCCGCGAGCGGGGTGTCCTATAATTCACCCCTCCACTTT | CASSPASGVSYNSPLHF
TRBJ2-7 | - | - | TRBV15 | TGTGCCACCTTGCTGGACTTCTCCTACGAGCAGTACTTC | CATLLDFSYEQYF
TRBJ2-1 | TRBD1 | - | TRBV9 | TGTGCCAGCAGCGCCGGGACAGGGGGCGCCAGCGCGCACCTTAATGAGCAGTTCTTC | CASSAGTGGASAHLNEQFF
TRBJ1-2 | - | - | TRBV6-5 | TGTGCCAGCAGTTACAGGGAGGGGAGCTATGGCTACACCTTC | CASSYREGSYGYTF
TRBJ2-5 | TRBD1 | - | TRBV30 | TGTGCCTGGAGCATTACAGGGGGCAGGGAGACCCAGTACTTC | CAWSITGGRETQYF
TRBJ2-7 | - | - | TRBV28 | TGTGCCAGCAGTTTACCCCCCTTAGACGAGCAGTACTTC | CASSLPPLDEQYF
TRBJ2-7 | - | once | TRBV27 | TGTGCCAGCATGGGCAGTACAAGCTCCTACGAGCAGTACTTC | CASMGSTSSYEQYF
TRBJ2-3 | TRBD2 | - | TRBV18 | TGTGCCAGCTCACCTACGGGACTAGCGGGAGAAGCAGATACGCAGTATTTT | CASSPTGLAGEADTQYF
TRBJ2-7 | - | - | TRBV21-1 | TGTGCCAGCAGCAATGGGACTAGCGGGTCCTACGAGCAGTACTTC | CASSNGTSGSYEQYF
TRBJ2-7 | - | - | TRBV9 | TGTGCCAGCAGCGTAGTTGGGAGCTCCTACGAGCAGTACTTC | CASSVVGSSYEQYF
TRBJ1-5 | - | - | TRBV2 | TGTGCCAGCAGTGACCGCAACAGGGTTGGGCCCCAGCATTTT | CASSDRNRVGPQHF
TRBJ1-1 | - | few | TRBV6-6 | TGTGCCAGCGTCGAACCGACAACCCCGAACACTGAAGCTTTCTTT | CASVEPTTPNTEAFF